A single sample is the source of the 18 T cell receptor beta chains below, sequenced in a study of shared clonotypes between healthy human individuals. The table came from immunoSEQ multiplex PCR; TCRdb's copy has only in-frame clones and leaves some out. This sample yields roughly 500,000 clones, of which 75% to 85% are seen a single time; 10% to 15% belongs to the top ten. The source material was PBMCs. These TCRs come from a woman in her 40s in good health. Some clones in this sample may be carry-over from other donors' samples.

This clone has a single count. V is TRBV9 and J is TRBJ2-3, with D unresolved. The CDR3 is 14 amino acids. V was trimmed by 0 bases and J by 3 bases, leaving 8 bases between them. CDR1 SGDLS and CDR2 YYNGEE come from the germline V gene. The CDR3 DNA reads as TGTGCCAGCAGCGTAGTGTCGACTACAGATACGCAGTATTTT. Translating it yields CASSVVSTTDTQYF.

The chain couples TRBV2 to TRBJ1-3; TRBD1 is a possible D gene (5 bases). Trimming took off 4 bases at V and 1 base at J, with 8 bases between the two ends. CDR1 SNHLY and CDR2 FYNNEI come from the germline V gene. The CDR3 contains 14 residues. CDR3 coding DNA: TGTGCCAGCAGTGCGAGGGGATCTGGAAACACCATATATTTT. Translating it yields CASSARGSGNTIYF. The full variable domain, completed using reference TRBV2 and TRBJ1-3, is EPEVTQTPSHQVTQMGQEVILRCVPISNHLYFYWYRQILGQKVEFLVSFYNNEISEKSEIFDDQFSVERPDGSNFTLKIRSTKLEDSAMYFCASSARGSGNTIYFGEGSWLTVV.

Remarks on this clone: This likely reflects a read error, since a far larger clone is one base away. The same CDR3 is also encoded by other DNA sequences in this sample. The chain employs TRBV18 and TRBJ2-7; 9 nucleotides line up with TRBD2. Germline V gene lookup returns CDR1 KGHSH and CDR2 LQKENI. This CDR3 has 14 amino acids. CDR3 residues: CASSPIAGAYEQYF. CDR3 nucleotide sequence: TGTGCCAGCTCACCTATAGCGGGAGCCTACGAGCAATACTTC.

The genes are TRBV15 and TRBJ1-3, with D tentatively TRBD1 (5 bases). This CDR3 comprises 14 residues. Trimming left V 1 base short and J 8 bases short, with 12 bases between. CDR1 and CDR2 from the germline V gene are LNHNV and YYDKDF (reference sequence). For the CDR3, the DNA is TGTGCCACCAGCAGAGGGGACTCACGACACACCATATATTTT. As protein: CATSRGDSRHTIYF.

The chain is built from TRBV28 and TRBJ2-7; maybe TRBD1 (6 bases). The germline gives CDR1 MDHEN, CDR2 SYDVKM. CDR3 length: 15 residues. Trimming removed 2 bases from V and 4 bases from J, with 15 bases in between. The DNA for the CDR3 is TGTGCCAGCAGTTTAAACCTCCGACAGGCATACGAGCAGTACTTC. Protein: CASSLNLRQAYEQYF.

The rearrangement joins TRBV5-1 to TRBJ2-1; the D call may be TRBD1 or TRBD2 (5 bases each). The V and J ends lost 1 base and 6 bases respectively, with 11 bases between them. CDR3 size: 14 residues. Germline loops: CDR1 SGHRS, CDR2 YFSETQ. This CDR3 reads CASSLLGDGNEQFF. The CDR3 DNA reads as TGCGCCAGCAGCTTGTTGGGGGATGGCAATGAGCAGTTCTTC.

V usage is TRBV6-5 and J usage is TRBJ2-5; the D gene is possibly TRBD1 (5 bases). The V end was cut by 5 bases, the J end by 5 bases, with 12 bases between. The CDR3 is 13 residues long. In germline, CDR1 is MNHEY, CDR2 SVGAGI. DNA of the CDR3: TGTGCCAGCAGTAGTCAGGGTAGGGAGACCCAGTACTTC. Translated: CASSSQGRETQYF.

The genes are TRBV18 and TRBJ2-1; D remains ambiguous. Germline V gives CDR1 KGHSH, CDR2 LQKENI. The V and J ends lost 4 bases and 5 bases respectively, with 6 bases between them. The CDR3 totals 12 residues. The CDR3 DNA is TGTGCCAGCTCACGGAATAACAATGAGCAGTTCTTC. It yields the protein CASSRNNNEQFF.

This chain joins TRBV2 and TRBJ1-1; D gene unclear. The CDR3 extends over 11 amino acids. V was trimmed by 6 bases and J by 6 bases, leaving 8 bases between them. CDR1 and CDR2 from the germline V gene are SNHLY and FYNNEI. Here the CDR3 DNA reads TGTGCCAGCAGGAGATTACCTGAAGCTTTCTTT. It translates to CASRRLPEAFF.

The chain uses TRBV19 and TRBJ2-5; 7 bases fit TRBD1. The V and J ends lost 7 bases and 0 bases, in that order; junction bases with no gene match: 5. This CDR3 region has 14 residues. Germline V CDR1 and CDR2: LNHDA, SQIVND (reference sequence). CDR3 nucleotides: TGTGCCAGTAAGCGGACAGGAGACCAAGAGACCCAGTACTTC. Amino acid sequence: CASKRTGDQETQYF. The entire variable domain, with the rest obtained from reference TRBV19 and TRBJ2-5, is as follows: DGGITQSPKYLFRKEGQNVTLSCEQNLNHDAMYWYRQDPGQGLRLIYYSQIVNDFQKGDIAEGYSVSREKKESFPLTVTSAQKNPTAFYLCASKRTGDQETQYFGPGTRLLVL.

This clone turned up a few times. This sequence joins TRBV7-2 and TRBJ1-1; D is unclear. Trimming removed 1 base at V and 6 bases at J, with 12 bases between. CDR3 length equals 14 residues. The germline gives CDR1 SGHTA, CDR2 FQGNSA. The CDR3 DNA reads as TGTGCCAGCAGCTTAGGACTTGGCGGCTCTGAAGCTTTCTTT. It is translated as CASSLGLGGSEAFF.

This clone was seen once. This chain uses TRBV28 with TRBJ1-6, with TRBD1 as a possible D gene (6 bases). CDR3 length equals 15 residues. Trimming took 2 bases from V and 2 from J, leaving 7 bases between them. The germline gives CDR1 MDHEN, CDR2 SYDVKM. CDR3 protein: CASSLGGAYNSPLHF. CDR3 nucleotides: TGTGCCAGCAGTTTAGGGGGCGCCTATAATTCACCCCTCCACTTT.

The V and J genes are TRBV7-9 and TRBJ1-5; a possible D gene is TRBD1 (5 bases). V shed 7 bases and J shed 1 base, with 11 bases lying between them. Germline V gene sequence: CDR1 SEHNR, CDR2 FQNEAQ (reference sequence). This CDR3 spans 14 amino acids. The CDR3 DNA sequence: TGTGCCAGCACCATCGGGGGAAGCAATCAGCCCCAGCATTTT. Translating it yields CASTIGGSNQPQHF.

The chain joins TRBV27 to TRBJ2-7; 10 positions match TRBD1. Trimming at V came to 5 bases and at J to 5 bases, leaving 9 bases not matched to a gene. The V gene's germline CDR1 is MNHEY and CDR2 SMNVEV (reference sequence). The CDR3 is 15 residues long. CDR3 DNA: TGTGCCAGCAGTCCCTATGCGGGACAGGGGAACGAGCAGTACTTC. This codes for CASSPYAGQGNEQYF.

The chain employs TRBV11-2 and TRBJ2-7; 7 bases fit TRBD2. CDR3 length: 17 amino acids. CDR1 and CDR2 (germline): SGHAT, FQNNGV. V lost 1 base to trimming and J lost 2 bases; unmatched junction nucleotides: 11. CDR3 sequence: CASSLAPRLAAAYEQYF. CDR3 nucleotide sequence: TGTGCCAGCAGCTTAGCGCCAAGGCTAGCGGCCGCCTACGAGCAGTACTTC.

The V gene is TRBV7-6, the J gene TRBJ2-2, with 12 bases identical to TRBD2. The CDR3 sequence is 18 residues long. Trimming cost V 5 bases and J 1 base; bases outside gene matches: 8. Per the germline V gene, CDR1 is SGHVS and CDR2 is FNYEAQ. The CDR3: CASSPGLAGRLNTGELFF. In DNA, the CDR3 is TGTGCCAGCAGCCCAGGACTAGCGGGGAGACTGAACACCGGGGAGCTGTTTTTT.

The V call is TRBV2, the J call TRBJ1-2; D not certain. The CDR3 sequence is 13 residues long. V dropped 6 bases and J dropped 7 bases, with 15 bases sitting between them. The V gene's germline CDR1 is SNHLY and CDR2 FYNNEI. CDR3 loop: CASRVSGYGGYTF. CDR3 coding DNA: TGTGCCAGCAGGGTCTCGGGGTACGGTGGCTACACCTTC.

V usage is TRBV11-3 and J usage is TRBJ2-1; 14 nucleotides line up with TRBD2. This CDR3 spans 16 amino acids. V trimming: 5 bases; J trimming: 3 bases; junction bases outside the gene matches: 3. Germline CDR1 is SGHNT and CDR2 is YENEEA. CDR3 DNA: TGTGCCAGCAGCCCGGGACTAGCGGGAGTCTACAATGAGCAGTTCTTC. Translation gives CASSPGLAGVYNEQFF.